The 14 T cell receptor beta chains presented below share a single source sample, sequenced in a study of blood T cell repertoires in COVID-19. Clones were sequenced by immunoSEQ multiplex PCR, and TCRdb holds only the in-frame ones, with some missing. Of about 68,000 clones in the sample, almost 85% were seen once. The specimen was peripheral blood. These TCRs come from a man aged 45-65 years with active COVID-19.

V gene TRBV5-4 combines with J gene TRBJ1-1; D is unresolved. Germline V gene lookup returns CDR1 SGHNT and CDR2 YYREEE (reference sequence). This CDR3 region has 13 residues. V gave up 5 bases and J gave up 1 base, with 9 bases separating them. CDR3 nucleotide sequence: TGTGCCAGCAGACGGGAGAAGAACACTGAAGCTTTCTTT. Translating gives CASRREKNTEAFF.

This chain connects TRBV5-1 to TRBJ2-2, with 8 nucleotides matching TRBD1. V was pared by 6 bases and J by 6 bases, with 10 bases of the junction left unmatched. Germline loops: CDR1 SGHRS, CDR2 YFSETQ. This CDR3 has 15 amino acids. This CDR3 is CASMRTGTGPGELFF. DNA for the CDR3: TGCGCCAGCATGAGGACAGGGACAGGCCCCGGGGAGCTGTTTTTT.

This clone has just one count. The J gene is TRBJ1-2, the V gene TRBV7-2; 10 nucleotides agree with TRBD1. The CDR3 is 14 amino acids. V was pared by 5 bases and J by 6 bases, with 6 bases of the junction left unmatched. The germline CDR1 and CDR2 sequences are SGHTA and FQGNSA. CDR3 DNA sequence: TGTGCCAGCAGCCCTGACAGGGGGCGAAATGGCTACACCTTC. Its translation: CASSPDRGRNGYTF.

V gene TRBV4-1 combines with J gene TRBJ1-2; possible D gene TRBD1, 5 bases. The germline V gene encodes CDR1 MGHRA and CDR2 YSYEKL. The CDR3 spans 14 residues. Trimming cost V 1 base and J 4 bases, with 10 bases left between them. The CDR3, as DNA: TGCGCCAGCAGCCAAGCTCCGACAGCCTATGGCTACACCTTC. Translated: CASSQAPTAYGYTF.

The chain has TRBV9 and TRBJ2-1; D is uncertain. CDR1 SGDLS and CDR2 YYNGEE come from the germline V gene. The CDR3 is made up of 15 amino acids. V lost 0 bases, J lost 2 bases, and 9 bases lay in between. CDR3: CASSVEEATYNEQFF. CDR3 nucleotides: TGTGCCAGCAGCGTAGAAGAGGCTACCTACAATGAGCAGTTCTTC.

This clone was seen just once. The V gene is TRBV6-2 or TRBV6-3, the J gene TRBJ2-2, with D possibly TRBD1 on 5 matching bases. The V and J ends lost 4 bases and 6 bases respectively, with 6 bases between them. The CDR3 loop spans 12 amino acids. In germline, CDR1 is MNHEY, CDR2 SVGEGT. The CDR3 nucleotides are TGTGCCAGCAGTTGGGGCCCCGGGGAGCTGTTTTTT. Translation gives CASSWGPGELFF.

For the CDR3, the DNA is TGTGCCAGCAGCGGGGGACAGGCCCTGGGGGAGCAGTACTTC. Translating gives CASSGGQALGEQYF. The chain employs TRBV7-6 and TRBJ2-7, with 8 bases fitting TRBD1. There are 14 residues in the CDR3. Trimming cost V 5 bases and J 7 bases; bases outside gene matches: 10. CDR1 SGHVS and CDR2 FNYEAQ come from the germline V gene.

Here the CDR3 reads CASSLAGNRGLEGYTF. Written as DNA, the CDR3 is TGTGCCAGCAGCTTGGCCGGGAACAGGGGGCTCGAAGGCTACACCTTC. The chain recombines TRBV5-4 with TRBJ1-2, with TRBD1 identical over 9 bases. The germline CDR1 and CDR2 sequences are SGHNT and YYREEE (reference sequence). CDR3 length: 16 residues. V was pared by 0 bases and J by 8 bases, with 11 bases of the junction left unmatched.

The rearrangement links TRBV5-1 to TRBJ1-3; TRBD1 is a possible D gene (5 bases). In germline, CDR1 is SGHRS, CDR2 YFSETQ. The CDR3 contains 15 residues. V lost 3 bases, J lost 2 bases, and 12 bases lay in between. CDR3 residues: CASSSSAGTGNTIYF. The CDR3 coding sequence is TGCGCCAGCAGCTCCTCGGCAGGGACTGGAAACACCATATATTTT.

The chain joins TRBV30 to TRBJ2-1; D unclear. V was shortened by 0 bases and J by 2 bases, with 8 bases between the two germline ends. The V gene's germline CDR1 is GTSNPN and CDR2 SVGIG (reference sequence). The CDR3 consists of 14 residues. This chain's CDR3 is CAWSVYETYNEQFF. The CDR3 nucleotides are TGTGCCTGGAGTGTATACGAGACCTACAATGAGCAGTTCTTC. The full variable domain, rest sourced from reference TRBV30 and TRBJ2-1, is SQTIHQWPATLVQPVGSPLSLECTVEGTSNPNLYWYRQAAGRGLQLLFYSVGIGQISSEVPQNLSASRPQDRQFILSSKKLLLSDSGFYLCAWSVYETYNEQFFGPGTRLTVL.

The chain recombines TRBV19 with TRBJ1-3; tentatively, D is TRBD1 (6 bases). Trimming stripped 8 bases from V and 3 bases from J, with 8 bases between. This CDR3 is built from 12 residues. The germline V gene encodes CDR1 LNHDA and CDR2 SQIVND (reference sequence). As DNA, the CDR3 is TGTGCCAGTTCAGGGGATGGAAACACCATATATTTT. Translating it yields CASSGDGNTIYF.

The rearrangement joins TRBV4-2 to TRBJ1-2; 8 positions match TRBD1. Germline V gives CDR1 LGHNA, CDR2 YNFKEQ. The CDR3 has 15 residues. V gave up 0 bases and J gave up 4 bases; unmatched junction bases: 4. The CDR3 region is CASSQDGTGGYGYTF. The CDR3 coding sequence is TGTGCCAGCAGCCAAGATGGAACAGGGGGCTATGGCTACACCTTC.

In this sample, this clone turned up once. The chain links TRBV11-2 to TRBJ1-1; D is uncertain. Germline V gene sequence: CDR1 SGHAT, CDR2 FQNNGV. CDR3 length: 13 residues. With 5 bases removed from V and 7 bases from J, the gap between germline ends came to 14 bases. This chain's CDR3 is CASSPIKHSEAFF. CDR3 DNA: TGTGCCAGCAGCCCCATAAAGCACAGTGAAGCTTTCTTT.

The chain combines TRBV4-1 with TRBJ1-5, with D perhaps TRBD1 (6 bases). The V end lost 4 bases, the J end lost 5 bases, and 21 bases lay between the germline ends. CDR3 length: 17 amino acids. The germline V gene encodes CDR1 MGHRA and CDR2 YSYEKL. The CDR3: CASSRPGGRQGDQPQHF. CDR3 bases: TGCGCCAGCAGCCGCCCGGGGGGGCGGCAGGGTGATCAGCCCCAGCATTTT.